The rows below give T cell receptor beta chains drawn from one sample of a study of blood T cell repertoires in COVID-19. Profiled with immunoSEQ multiplex PCR; TCRdb holds only in-frame clones, not every one. The sample lists 200,000 or so clones, 80% to 90% occurring once. The sequenced sample consisted of peripheral blood. These TCRs come from a human donor with active or convalescent COVID-19. The donor label of this sample is uncertain. The CDR3 runs from the conserved cysteine through the conserved F or W. The order of the fields is V gene, J gene, clone size, D gene, CDR3 protein, CDR3 DNA. A D gene is named only where the DNA matches it firmly. Part of the rows lack a size; the others show once, few, many or a class for expanded clones.

V: TRBV19
J: TRBJ1-1
size: -
D: -
CDR3: CASSRGPQGSNTEAFF
DNA: TGTGCCAGTAGTAGAGGTCCCCAGGGGTCCAACACTGAAGCTTTCTTT

V: TRBV7-9
J: TRBJ2-7
size: -
D: TRBD1
CDR3: CASSPSRRLGQGAYEQYF
DNA: TGTGCCAGCAGCCCGTCTCGCCGCCTGGGACAGGGAGCCTACGAGCAGTACTTC

V: TRBV28
J: TRBJ2-7
size: once
D: TRBD1
CDR3: CASSPPRTGGSYEQYF
DNA: TGTGCCAGCAGCCCGCCCCGGACAGGGGGCTCCTACGAGCAGTACTTC

V: TRBV5-1
J: TRBJ2-7
size: -
D: -
CDR3: CASSLGGTLTYEQYF
DNA: TGCGCCAGCAGCTTGGGGGGCACCTTGACCTACGAGCAGTACTTC

V: TRBV19
J: TRBJ1-2
size: -
D: -
CDR3: CASSSRLTVHNYGYTF
DNA: TGTGCCAGTAGTAGCCGACTGACGGTCCATAACTATGGCTACACCTTC

V: TRBV12-3/TRBV12-4
J: TRBJ2-3
size: few
D: -
CDR3: CASRMRDTQYF
DNA: TGTGCCAGCAGGATGCGGGATACGCAGTATTTT

V: TRBV27
J: TRBJ2-3
size: -
D: -
CDR3: CASSPRVNTDTQYF
DNA: TGTGCCAGCAGCCCCAGGGTTAACACAGATACGCAGTATTTT

V: TRBV18
J: TRBJ1-2
size: -
D: -
CDR3: CASSASFGGSYGYTF
DNA: TGTGCCAGCTCAGCCTCTTTCGGGGGTTCATATGGCTACACCTTC

V: TRBV19
J: TRBJ2-5
size: -
D: -
CDR3: CASSIGGTVGETQYF
DNA: TGTGCCAGTAGTATAGGCGGGACAGTGGGGGAGACCCAGTACTTC

V: TRBV6-5
J: TRBJ2-7
size: -
D: -
CDR3: CASRAGTPLVRQYF
DNA: TGTGCCAGCAGGGCCGGGACTCCCCTCGTACGGCAGTACTTC

V: TRBV6-5
J: TRBJ2-2
size: few
D: -
CDR3: CASTVITGAGELFF
DNA: TGTGCCAGCACAGTTATAACCGGGGCCGGGGAGCTGTTTTTT

V: TRBV6-1
J: TRBJ2-5
size: -
D: TRBD1
CDR3: CASSEVRQGWETQYF
DNA: TGTGCCAGCAGTGAAGTAAGACAGGGTTGGGAGACCCAGTACTTC

V: TRBV18
J: TRBJ2-2
size: -
D: -
CDR3: CASSPPGGEYTGELFF
DNA: TGTGCCAGCTCACCACCTGGGGGCGAGTACACCGGGGAGCTGTTTTTT

V: TRBV4-2
J: TRBJ2-1
size: -
D: -
CDR3: CASSRLGRREVSNEQFF
DNA: TGTGCCAGCAGCCGACTGGGGCGGAGGGAGGTCAGCAATGAGCAGTTCTTC

V: TRBV30
J: TRBJ2-3
size: once
D: TRBD2
CDR3: CAWSVPGASGRAGDTQYF
DNA: TGTGCCTGGAGTGTACCTGGGGCTAGCGGGAGGGCCGGCGATACGCAGTATTTT

V: TRBV7-6
J: TRBJ2-2
size: -
D: -
CDR3: CASSPITNTGELFF
DNA: TGTGCCAGCAGCCCAATCACGAACACCGGGGAGCTGTTTTTT

V: TRBV3-1/TRBV3-2
J: TRBJ1-6
size: -
D: -
CDR3: CASTPPGSYNSPLHF
DNA: TGTGCCAGCACCCCTCCAGGCTCTTATAATTCACCCCTCCACTTT